The TCR beta chain under discussion was sequenced for a study of persistence of HIV-infected CD4 T cells. Study overall: A median of 8 years of suppressive ART preceded sampling.

In the case of this clone: Its antigen is currently unknown.

Anti-CD3/anti-CD28 beads served as a nonspecific positive control stimulus. CD4+ T cells upregulating both CD40 ligand and CD69 were sorted as responding cells. This was the immunoSEQ version 4 assay in survey mode. Measured with immunoSEQ multiplex PCR; TCRdb has only the in-frame clones, and not every one. This repertoire shows around 45,000 clones, approximately 90% found once; its top ten account for approximately 2%. Trimming took 5 bases from V and 1 from J; bases not matched to a gene: 10. The germline gives CDR1 SEHNR, CDR2 FQNEAQ (reference sequence). The CDR3 has 16 amino acids. The clonotype comes from an adult man with HIV who was CMV-seropositive. The V gene is TRBV7-9, the J gene TRBJ2-7, with 8 nucleotides matching TRBD1. The sample was CD4+ T cells sorted from PBMCs after roughly 20-hour stimulation, taken from a patient who received antiretroviral therapy. The CDR3 reads CASSETRTGSSYEQYF. CDR3 bases: TGTGCCAGCAGCGAAACCCGGACAGGGTCGTCCTACGAGCAGTACTTC.